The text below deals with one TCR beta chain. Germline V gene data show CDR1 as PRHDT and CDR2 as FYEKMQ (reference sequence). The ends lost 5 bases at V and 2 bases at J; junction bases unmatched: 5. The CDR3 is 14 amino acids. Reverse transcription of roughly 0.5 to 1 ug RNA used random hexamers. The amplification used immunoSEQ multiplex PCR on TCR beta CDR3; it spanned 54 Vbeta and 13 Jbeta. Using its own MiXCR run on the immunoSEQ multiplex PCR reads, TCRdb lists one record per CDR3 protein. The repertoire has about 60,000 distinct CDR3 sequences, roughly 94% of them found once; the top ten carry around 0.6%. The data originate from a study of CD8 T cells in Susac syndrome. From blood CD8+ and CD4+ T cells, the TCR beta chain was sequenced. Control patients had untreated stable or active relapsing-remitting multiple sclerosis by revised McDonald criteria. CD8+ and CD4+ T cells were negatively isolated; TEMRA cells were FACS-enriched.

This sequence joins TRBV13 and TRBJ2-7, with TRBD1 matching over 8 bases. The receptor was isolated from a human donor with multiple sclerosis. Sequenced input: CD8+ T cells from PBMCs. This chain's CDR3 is CASSAPGQAYEQYF. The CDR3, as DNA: TGTGCCAGCAGCGCCCCGGGACAGGCCTACGAGCAGTACTTC.